These T cell receptor beta chains were read from a single sample in a study of CD8+CD57+ T cells in acquired aplastic anemia. Using its own MiXCR run on the reads, TCRdb lists one record per CDR3 protein. The sample holds 200,000 to 250,000 distinct CDR3 sequences, approximately 51% seen once. The sequencing sample was made of sorted CD4+, CD8+, or CD8+CD57+ T cells (not recorded which) from PBMCs. These receptors were collected from a human donor with aplastic anemia. Both conserved end residues are part of each CDR3. Fields, in order: V gene, D gene, CDR3 protein. D genes are given only for firm matches.

v_gene: TRBV28; d_gene: .; CDR3aa: CASKGTPNTGELFF
v_gene: TRBV15; d_gene: TRBD2; CDR3aa: CATSRIPGLPNEQFF
v_gene: TRBV5-1; d_gene: TRBD1; CDR3aa: CASSLEGTGNQPQHF
v_gene: TRBV2; d_gene: .; CDR3aa: CASGGSYEQYF
v_gene: TRBV7-8; d_gene: .; CDR3aa: CASSSRLDGYTF
v_gene: TRBV5-1; d_gene: TRBD1; CDR3aa: CASSLGQGDQETQYF
v_gene: TRBV19; d_gene: TRBD2; CDR3aa: CASSREGRGASSYEQYF
v_gene: TRBV7-3; d_gene: .; CDR3aa: CASSPGLDPAEAFF
v_gene: TRBV9; d_gene: .; CDR3aa: CASSVGGGPMNGELFF
v_gene: TRBV7-3; d_gene: TRBD1; CDR3aa: CASSSTGGAEQYF
v_gene: TRBV7-9; d_gene: TRBD1; CDR3aa: CASSLRTTGGSEAFF
v_gene: TRBV5-1; d_gene: .; CDR3aa: CASSSGGLPNEQFF
v_gene: TRBV5-1; d_gene: .; CDR3aa: CASSLVGGPSSPLHF
v_gene: TRBV6-1; d_gene: TRBD1; CDR3aa: CASSLGGQGSEKLFF
v_gene: TRBV9; d_gene: .; CDR3aa: CASSVQGLTDTQYF
v_gene: TRBV19; d_gene: .; CDR3aa: CASSLFLEQNYGYTF
v_gene: TRBV7-8; d_gene: .; CDR3aa: CASSRGGASADTQYF
v_gene: TRBV29-1; d_gene: .; CDR3aa: CSVERPWGEQFF
v_gene: TRBV19; d_gene: .; CDR3aa: CASSMQRSSYNEQFF
v_gene: TRBV29-1; d_gene: .; CDR3aa: CSVLWEYGYTF
v_gene: TRBV20-1; d_gene: .; CDR3aa: CSARRLPHNEQFF
v_gene: TRBV20-1; d_gene: .; CDR3aa: CSASGQETQYF
v_gene: TRBV20-1; d_gene: .; CDR3aa: CSARDADQSIYGYTF
v_gene: TRBV20-1; d_gene: .; CDR3aa: CSAREAGDATNEKLFF
v_gene: TRBV29-1; d_gene: .; CDR3aa: CSVVPGSLSNTEAFF
v_gene: TRBV7-3; d_gene: TRBD2; CDR3aa: CASSFGTSFDTQYF
v_gene: TRBV9; d_gene: TRBD1; CDR3aa: CATTRGDRGNTGELFF
v_gene: TRBV9; d_gene: .; CDR3aa: CASSSWGDGELFF
v_gene: TRBV7-2; d_gene: .; CDR3aa: CASSSGPIVVQRSYEQYF
v_gene: TRBV5-1; d_gene: .; CDR3aa: CASSLATGAANTGELFF
v_gene: TRBV5-4; d_gene: TRBD1; CDR3aa: CASSSGTGTFNEKLFF
v_gene: TRBV11-2; d_gene: TRBD1; CDR3aa: CASSHQDRGDYEQYF
v_gene: TRBV7-8; d_gene: TRBD2; CDR3aa: CASSLAASGGYEQYF
v_gene: TRBV5-6; d_gene: .; CDR3aa: CASSVRARAHEQYF
v_gene: TRBV6-2/TRBV6-3; d_gene: TRBD2; CDR3aa: CASSYWTSGSLTDTQYF
v_gene: TRBV19; d_gene: .; CDR3aa: CASSIAITGELFF
v_gene: TRBV5-1; d_gene: TRBD2; CDR3aa: CASSQLGTSGGTTDTQYF
v_gene: TRBV7-9; d_gene: .; CDR3aa: CASSPSNMNTEAFF
v_gene: TRBV9; d_gene: .; CDR3aa: CASSVAADVHPYNEQFF
v_gene: TRBV6-1; d_gene: TRBD1; CDR3aa: CATHAGTGWYEQYF
v_gene: TRBV6-8; d_gene: .; CDR3aa: CASSYSSSGNTIYF
v_gene: TRBV7-3; d_gene: TRBD2; CDR3aa: CASSRPGGLNDEQFF
v_gene: TRBV14; d_gene: .; CDR3aa: CASSRSSYEQYF
v_gene: TRBV29-1; d_gene: TRBD2; CDR3aa: CSVVSGGGGYEQYF
v_gene: TRBV5-1; d_gene: .; CDR3aa: CASSLGHLYNSPLHF
v_gene: TRBV11-2; d_gene: .; CDR3aa: CASSEIGQSGYTF
v_gene: TRBV7-9; d_gene: .; CDR3aa: CASSLGGRNTIYF
v_gene: TRBV10-3; d_gene: TRBD2; CDR3aa: CAISELAGAGELFF